This TCR beta chain was obtained from a study of shared clonotypes between healthy human individuals. The table came from immunoSEQ multiplex PCR; TCRdb's copy has only in-frame clones and leaves some out. The sample yields about 1,900,000 clones, less than 95% seen once. Naive CD8 cells lacked CD45RO, underwent positive selection for CCR7 and left out terminally differentiated effector memory CD45RA+ cells. The ends were cut back, 6 bases at V and 5 bases at J, with 20 bases in the middle. From germline, CDR1 is SGHTS and CDR2 YDEGEE. The CDR3 is made up of 15 amino acids. Sequencing used naive CD8+ T cells sorted from blood. The chain carries TRBV5-8 and TRBJ1-2; maybe TRBD1 (5 bases). The clonotype comes from a man aged 18 to 29 in good health. CDR3 protein: CASIDRPGEWYGYTF. The CDR3 coding sequence is TGTGCCAGCATCGACCGGCCGGGGGAATGGTATGGCTACACCTTC.